The 17 T cell receptor beta chains reported below all come from one sample, sequenced in a study of blood T cell repertoires in COVID-19. Profiling relied on immunoSEQ multiplex PCR, and the TCRdb table lists in-frame clones only, not all of them. The table lists under 200,000 clones, around nine tenths of them singletons. Sample: peripheral blood. The receptors stem from a man aged 18 to 30 with active or convalescent COVID-19.

The genes are TRBV9 and TRBJ2-3, with D possibly being TRBD2 (6 bases). The ends were cut back, 3 bases at V and 0 bases at J, with 20 bases in the middle. CDR3 length equals 18 residues. CDR1 and CDR2 from the germline V gene are SGDLS and YYNGEE. This CDR3 is CASSARGLGIASTDTQYF. CDR3 in DNA: TGTGCCAGCAGCGCCCGGGGGTTGGGTATAGCTAGCACAGATACGCAGTATTTT.

This clone is termed medium-sized (0.01 to 0.1%). This chain connects TRBV5-4 to TRBJ1-1; perhaps TRBD1 as D (6 bases). This CDR3 has 15 amino acids. Per germline, CDR1 SGHNT and CDR2 YYREEE (reference sequence). V lost 1 base and J 8 bases, leaving 18 bases between the germline ends. The CDR3 DNA reads as TGTGCCAGCAGCTTGTTAAATGAGGGCAGGGGAGAAGCTTTCTTT. Translated: CASSLLNEGRGEAFF.

This chain uses TRBV7-2 with TRBJ2-4; 9 nucleotides agree with TRBD2. CDR3 length: 17 residues. CDR1 is SGHTA, CDR2 FQGNSA, per germline. V lost 5 bases, J lost 3 bases, and 11 bases stayed unmatched. Here the CDR3 reads CASSPESGRSGKNIQYF. The CDR3 DNA reads as TGTGCCAGCAGCCCCGAGAGCGGGAGGTCGGGCAAAAACATTCAGTACTTC.

This sequence joins TRBV6-5 and TRBJ1-5; D uncertain. In germline, CDR1 is MNHEY, CDR2 SVGAGI. CDR3 length: 14 residues. Trimming left V 5 bases short and J 7 bases short, with 15 bases between. Here the CDR3 DNA reads TGTGCCAGCAGTCGCTCCCCCGAGAAGCAGCCCCAGCATTTT. It codes for CASSRSPEKQPQHF.

In this sample, this clone turned up once. The rearrangement links TRBV4-3 to TRBJ1-4, with a weak D call TRBD1 (6 bases). Germline-derived CDR1 and CDR2 are LGHNA and YSLEER. This CDR3 has 15 amino acids. V lost 1 base and J 5 bases, leaving 11 bases between the germline ends. The CDR3 DNA is TGCGCCAGCAGCCAAGGGGGGCAGCCCAATGAAAAACTGTTTTTT. Its translation: CASSQGGQPNEKLFF.

The rearrangement uses TRBV6-2 or TRBV6-3 and TRBJ2-7, with TRBD1 as a possible D gene (7 bases). V was shortened by 2 bases and J by 4 bases, with 15 bases between the two germline ends. The length of the CDR3 is 15 residues. From germline, CDR1 is MNHEY and CDR2 SVGEGT. The chain's CDR3 is CASSYPRQGGYEQYF. CDR3 DNA: TGTGCCAGCAGTTACCCGAGACAGGGAGGATACGAGCAGTACTTC.

The chain links TRBV3-1 (or the pseudogene TRBV3-2) to TRBJ2-7; 12 bases are shared with TRBD1. CDR1 and CDR2 (germline): LGHDT, YNNKEL (reference sequence). This CDR3 contains 15 residues. Trimming cost V 4 bases and J 1 base; bases outside gene matches: 2. The CDR3 protein is CASSLGQGASYEQYF. The CDR3 DNA reads TGTGCCAGCAGCCTGGGACAGGGGGCTTCCTACGAGCAGTACTTC.

V is TRBV19 and J is TRBJ1-3; D is uncertain. Germline V gene lookup returns CDR1 LNHDA and CDR2 SQIVND (reference sequence). The length of the CDR3 is 11 residues. V lost 6 bases and J 8 bases, leaving 8 bases between the germline ends. The CDR3 region is CASRYTDTIYF. CDR3 nucleotide sequence: TGTGCCAGTAGATATACAGACACCATATATTTT. Using reference TRBV19 and TRBJ1-3 for the parts outside the CDR3, the full variable domain is DGGITQSPKYLFRKEGQNVTLSCEQNLNHDAMYWYRQDPGQGLRLIYYSQIVNDFQKGDIAEGYSVSREKKESFPLTVTSAQKNPTAFYLCASRYTDTIYFGEGSWLTVV.

The chain uses TRBV7-2 and TRBJ2-2; 10 bases agree with TRBD2. The germline CDR1 and CDR2 sequences are SGHTA and FQGNSA. Trimming cost V 3 bases and J 5 bases; bases outside gene matches: 6. This CDR3 is 16 amino acids long. The CDR3 is CASSFSTSGITGELFF. The DNA for the CDR3 is TGTGCCAGCAGCTTTTCAACTAGCGGGATAACCGGGGAGCTGTTTTTT.

This clone was found once. At one end, the junction sequence differs from germline, possibly due to a read error. This chain joins TRBV7-7 and TRBJ2-1, with 12 positions matching TRBD2. Germline assignment: CDR1 SSHAT and CDR2 FNYEAQ (reference sequence). The CDR3 spans 16 residues. CDR3 sequence: CASSRLAGATYNEQFF. As DNA, the CDR3 is TGTGCTAGCAGTCGACTAGCGGGGGCAACCTACAATGAGCAGTTCTTC.

Comment on this clone: The sample carries other DNA sequences with the same CDR3. The chain has TRBV6-5 and TRBJ1-6; 7 nucleotides agree with TRBD1. The V and J ends lost 5 bases and 5 bases, in that order; junction bases with no gene match: 3. The CDR3 spans 14 residues. Germline V CDR1 and CDR2: MNHEY, SVGAGI. CDR3 sequence: CASSRQGDNSPLHF. In nucleotides, the CDR3 is TGTGCCAGCAGTAGACAGGGAGATAATTCACCCCTCCACTTT.

The CDR3 loop is CASSVRQGAGDTEAFF. The CDR3 nucleotides read TGTGCCAGCAGTGTTAGACAGGGGGCTGGCGACACTGAAGCTTTCTTT. The chain joins TRBV28 to TRBJ1-1; 10 nucleotides agree with TRBD1. V gave up 5 bases and J gave up 3 bases; unmatched junction bases: 9. CDR1 is MDHEN and CDR2 is SYDVKM in the germline V gene. The CDR3 runs 16 residues.

The chain is built from TRBV6-1 and TRBJ2-6; TRBD2 might be the D (6 bases). The V end lost 3 bases, the J end lost 0 bases, and 6 bases lay between the germline ends. Germline values: CDR1 MNHNS, CDR2 SASEGT. The CDR3 spans 15 residues. CDR3 sequence: CASSEGGSGANVLTF. Here the CDR3 DNA reads TGTGCCAGCAGTGAGGGGGGCTCTGGGGCCAACGTCCTGACTTTC.

V gene TRBV10-2 combines with J gene TRBJ1-1, with D unclear. CDR1 and CDR2 from the germline V gene are WSHSY and SAAADI. The CDR3 spans 13 residues. The germline V and J ends were trimmed by 2 bases and 2 bases, with 6 bases remaining between them. CDR3 sequence: CASSEPPNTEAFF. In nucleotides, the CDR3 is TGCGCCAGCAGTGAGCCCCCTAACACTGAAGCTTTCTTT.

The chain carries TRBV5-6 and TRBJ1-1; no reliable D call. Germline loops: CDR1 SGHDT, CDR2 YYEEEE. Trimming pared 5 bases from V and 1 base from J, leaving 12 bases between. CDR3 length equals 14 residues. The CDR3: CASRGGQANTEAFF. The CDR3 DNA is TGTGCCAGCAGGGGAGGGCAAGCGAACACTGAAGCTTTCTTT.

This rearrangement joins TRBV30 to TRBJ2-5; possibly TRBD2 for D (7 bases). Germline V gene data show CDR1 as GTSNPN and CDR2 as SVGIG (reference sequence). The CDR3 runs 14 residues. Trimming took 2 bases from V and 5 from J, leaving 15 bases between them. DNA for the CDR3: TGTGCCTGGAGTAGGGGGGGGGCAGGGGAGACCCAGTACTTC. It is translated as CAWSRGGAGETQYF. Full variable domain (outside the CDR3, taken from reference TRBV30 and TRBJ2-5): SQTIHQWPATLVQPVGSPLSLECTVEGTSNPNLYWYRQAAGRGLQLLFYSVGIGQISSEVPQNLSASRPQDRQFILSSKKLLLSDSGFYLCAWSRGGAGETQYFGPGTRLLVL.

The chain couples TRBV12-3 or TRBV12-4 to TRBJ1-1; D is perhaps TRBD1 (5 bases). The CDR3 contains 12 residues. V was clipped by 7 bases and J by 7 bases, with 13 bases between them. This CDR3 is CASTLGQIEAFF. The CDR3, as DNA: TGTGCCAGCACCCTGGGGCAGATTGAAGCTTTCTTT.